This entry lists 19 T cell receptor beta chains sequenced from one sample in a study of low-dose radiotherapy and immunotherapy resistance in tumors. Time point reported: before trial treatment. cDNA synthesis used a TRAV/TRBV-specific primer set for both chains. TCRs underwent roughly 19 PCR cycles of amplification with a constant-region primer and V-primer adapter. TCRdb itself ran the reads through MiXCR, one entry per CDR3 protein. The data hold under 70,000 distinct CDR3 sequences, with under 30% observed a single time. The specimen was PBMCs, collected before treatment. Every receptor here comes from a male donor with prostate cancer.

Many counts were recorded for this clonotype. The chain has TRBV5-4 and TRBJ2-7, with 8 bases fitting TRBD1. Germline V gene data show CDR1 as SGHNT and CDR2 as YYREEE (reference sequence). The CDR3 is made up of 13 amino acids. J lost 5 bases, V lost 1 base, and 2 bases had no gene match. The CDR3 nucleotides are TGTGCCAGCAGCTTGCAGGGGGCGAACGAGCAGTACTTC. Its translation: CASSLQGANEQYF.

This clonotype was recorded many times. The chain combines TRBV7-9 with TRBJ2-1, with D perhaps being TRBD1 or TRBD2 (5 bases each). V shed 6 bases and J shed 9 bases, with 24 bases lying between them. The CDR3 covers 16 residues. Per the germline V gene, CDR1 is SEHNR and CDR2 is FQNEAQ (reference sequence). The CDR3 protein is CASRPTPGPRVGEQFF. The CDR3 DNA reads TGTGCCAGCAGACCTACCCCGGGACCCAGGGTGGGTGAGCAGTTCTTC.

This clonotype was counted at least ten times. This chain connects TRBV3-1 to TRBJ2-7; 9 nucleotides agree with TRBD1. Per germline, CDR1 LGHDT and CDR2 YNNKEL (reference sequence). The CDR3 runs to 15 residues. Trimming at V came to 4 bases and at J to 10 bases, leaving 14 bases not matched to a gene. This CDR3 reads CASSREGQGLTSQYF. The CDR3 region has the DNA TGTGCCAGCAGCCGAGAGGGACAGGGACTAACGAGTCAGTACTTC.

This clonotype has only a few counts. The chain combines TRBV5-1 with TRBJ2-7; 10 nucleotides line up with TRBD2. With V trimmed by 5 bases and J by 3 bases, 5 bases remained unmatched. Germline lookup yields CDR1 SGHRS and CDR2 YFSETQ. CDR3 size: 14 residues. The CDR3 sequence is CASRTGTSVYEQYF. CDR3 bases: TGCGCCAGCAGAACCGGGACTAGCGTCTACGAGCAGTACTTC.

This clonotype was recorded many times. V is TRBV30 and J is TRBJ2-1; TRBD2 aligns across 9 bases. With 4 bases clipped from V and 5 bases from J, the junction kept 9 bases outside the gene matches. The CDR3 sequence is 15 residues long. Germline assignment: CDR1 GTSNPN and CDR2 SVGIG (reference sequence). The CDR3 loop reads CAWNRRASGNNEQFF. In nucleotides, the CDR3 is TGTGCCTGGAACCGGAGGGCTAGCGGGAACAATGAGCAGTTCTTC.

In its sample, this clonotype was seen many times. The rearrangement uses TRBV5-1 and TRBJ2-7; the D gene is possibly TRBD1 (6 bases). Deletions cut 5 bases from V and 2 bases from J, with 17 bases between. The CDR3 runs to 15 residues. Per the germline V gene, CDR1 is SGHRS and CDR2 is YFSETQ. CDR3 region: CASSLLPDRTYEQYF. The CDR3 DNA reads as TGCGCCAGCAGTTTATTGCCCGACAGGACCTACGAGCAGTACTTC. The full variable domain, in which reference TRBV5-1 and TRBJ2-7 provide the parts outside the CDR3, is KAGVTQTPRYLIKTRGQQVTLSCSPISGHRSVSWYQQTPGQGLQFLFEYFSETQRNKGNFPGRFSGRQFSNSRSEMNVSTLELGDSALYLCASSLLPDRTYEQYFGPGTRLTVT.

This clonotype has just one count. The rearrangement joins TRBV6-2 or TRBV6-3 to TRBJ2-3; 12 nucleotides align to TRBD1. Germline V lookup: CDR1 MNHEY, CDR2 SVGEGT. V lost 7 bases and J lost 3; bases outside the gene matches: 2. The CDR3 is 14 residues long. CDR3 loop: CASTGQGATDTQYF. DNA for the CDR3: TGTGCCAGCACGGGACAGGGGGCAACAGATACGCAGTATTTT.

With regard to this clonotype: A much larger clone is a single base away; this may be a read error. The genes are TRBV18 and TRBJ2-5; D perhaps matches TRBD2 (5 bases). Germline V lookup: CDR1 KGHSH, CDR2 LQKENI. There are 13 residues in the CDR3. The CDR3 loop reads CAGSPHESGTQYF. DNA of the CDR3: TGTGCCGGCTCACCTCACGAGAGCGGGACCCAGTACTTC.

In its sample, this clonotype ranks as medium-sized (0.01 to 0.1%). The chain joins TRBV14 to TRBJ1-1; no clear D. In germline, CDR1 is SGHDN, CDR2 FVKESK. The CDR3 has 11 amino acids. V was clipped by 4 bases and J by 6 bases, with 6 bases between them. The CDR3 reads CASSLNAEAFF. The CDR3 DNA sequence: TGTGCCAGCAGCCTGAATGCTGAAGCTTTCTTT.

This clonotype was counted many times. The chain links TRBV9 to TRBJ2-7; 11 bases align to TRBD2. CDR1 is SGDLS and CDR2 is YYNGEE in the germline V gene. This CDR3 is 13 amino acids long. Trimming at V came to 1 base and at J to 6 bases, leaving 0 bases not matched to a gene. CDR3 DNA: TGTGCCAGCAGCGTAACTAGCGGGAGCGAGCAGTACTTC. It is translated as CASSVTSGSEQYF.

This clonotype occurred many times. The chain combines TRBV10-3 with TRBJ2-7, with D possibly being TRBD2 (6 bases). The length of the CDR3 is 14 residues. Germline V CDR1 and CDR2: ENHRY, SYGVKD. Trimming cost V 5 bases and J 0 bases, with 11 bases left between them. The CDR3 nucleotides are TGTGCCATCAGTCCCCAGACTAGCTCCTACGAGCAGTACTTC. It specifies CAISPQTSSYEQYF.

The V call is TRBV7-6, the J call TRBJ2-7; 13 nucleotides line up with TRBD2. Germline V gene data show CDR1 as SGHVS and CDR2 as FNYEAQ. There are 12 residues in the CDR3. Trimming at V came to 3 bases and at J to 13 bases, leaving 3 bases not matched to a gene. The CDR3 DNA reads as TGTGCCAGCAGCTTCGGACTAGCGGGAGAATACTTC. It encodes CASSFGLAGEYF.

J is TRBJ2-7 and V is TRBV5-1; the D gene is possibly TRBD2 (5 bases). CDR3 size: 14 residues. Germline CDR1 is SGHRS and CDR2 is YFSETQ. Trimming stripped 0 bases from V and 5 bases from J, with 12 bases between. The chain's CDR3 is CASSLGSVGDEQYF. As DNA, the CDR3 is TGCGCCAGCAGCTTGGGCTCCGTGGGAGACGAGCAGTACTTC.

This clonotype appeared many times. The chain combines TRBV4-2 with TRBJ2-1, with D unresolved. The CDR3 has 12 amino acids. V was pared by 0 bases and J by 12 bases, with 9 bases between. Germline CDR1 LGHNA, CDR2 YNFKEQ. CDR3 in DNA: TGTGCCAGCAGCCAAGAAGGGAAAGGGCAGTTCTTC. Its translation is CASSQEGKGQFF.

There are many counts of this clonotype. CDR3 residues: CASSSLQGVAGDTQYF. DNA of the CDR3: TGTGCCAGCAGCTCGCTACAAGGCGTTGCCGGAGATACGCAGTATTTT. The chain combines TRBV4-2 with TRBJ2-3; D ambiguous. V was trimmed by 5 bases and J by 5 bases, leaving 20 bases between them. Germline CDR1 LGHNA, CDR2 YNFKEQ. The CDR3 runs 16 residues.

The chain has TRBV29-1 and TRBJ1-5; D gene ambiguous. The V gene's germline CDR1 is SQVTM and CDR2 ANQGSEA. The CDR3 covers 13 residues. V lost 6 bases and J 3 bases, leaving 12 bases between the germline ends. CDR3 residues: CSVELQDNQPQHF. The CDR3 region has the DNA TGCAGCGTCGAGCTGCAGGACAATCAGCCCCAGCATTTT.

In its sample, this clonotype was seen many times. A single base is all that separates this from a far larger clone, so a read error is likely. The V call is TRBV2, the J call TRBJ2-7; a weak D match, TRBD1 (7 bases). The V end lost 7 bases, the J end lost 7 bases, and 23 bases lay between the germline ends. This CDR3 spans 15 amino acids. The germline gives CDR1 SNHLY, CDR2 FYNNEI. Written as DNA, the CDR3 is TGTGCCAGCAAGCCGAGAAACAGGGGAGGCGATGAGCAGTACTTC. Its translation: CASKPRNRGGDEQYF.

Many counts were recorded for this clonotype. The chain carries TRBV7-9 and TRBJ2-1; D is possibly TRBD2 (5 bases). The ends were cut back, 5 bases at V and 4 bases at J, with 12 bases in the middle. Germline-derived CDR1 and CDR2 are SEHNR and FQNEAQ (reference sequence). There are 14 residues in the CDR3. Written as DNA, the CDR3 is TGTGCCAGCAGCCCAGCGGAGGATTACAATGAGCAGTTCTTC. Its protein product is CASSPAEDYNEQFF.

The chain couples TRBV11-1 to TRBJ2-3; D gene unclear. CDR1 SGHAT and CDR2 FQDESV come from the germline V gene (reference sequence). The CDR3 has 18 residues. Trimming took 5 bases from V and 4 from J, leaving 25 bases between them. CDR3 nucleotide sequence: TGTGCCAGCAGCAACATACTTGGATCAGGAATCCTCCCAGATACGCAGTATTTT. Translated, it gives CASSNILGSGILPDTQYF.